This T cell receptor beta chain was identified during a study of blood T cells in healthy people across ages. Findings of the study overall: There was a strong correlation between TCR beta diversity and naive T cell percentage. More naive CD4+ cells and higher diversity marked long-lived donors relative to aged donors. Nothing was known about donor CMV status, and this possibly confounded expanded clonotype changes.

With a J-beta primer mix and a sample-barcoded 5' primer, a second PCR ran roughly 7 to 11 cycles. From the 5' RACE reads, TCRdb called clonotypes with MiXCR, one entry per CDR3 protein. Here the sample spans around 1,600,000 distinct CDR3 sequences, approximately 43% being singletons. The CDR3 is 14 residues long. Germline V gene sequence: CDR1 LNHDA, CDR2 SQIVND (reference sequence). This clonotype was counted a few times. No antigen is known for it. Approximately 10 milliliters was the volume of peripheral blood drawn from each donor. J is TRBJ2-5 and V is TRBV19; possible D gene TRBD1, 6 bases. The J call is doubtful: the DNA matches TRBJ2-7 better. The TCR comes from a woman under 30 in good health. The sample comprised blood. In DNA form, the CDR3 reads TGTGCCAGTAGTCCCTTCCCAGGGGCCTACGAGCAGTACTTC. This gives the protein CASSPFPGAYEQYF.